Shown below are 32 T cell receptor beta chains from a single sample sequenced in a study of T-cell memory formation after mild COVID-19. One entry per CDR3 protein, called by TCRdb with MiXCR from the 5' RACE reads. The data hold roughly 110,000 distinct CDR3 sequences, with roughly an eighth observed a single time. The sample taken for sequencing was PBMCs or a T cell subset sorted from them (not recorded which). Receptors originate from a man between 18 and 29 years old who had mild COVID-19 (a few samples of this study predate the infection). Cell type and time point are not known.

V and J are TRBV7-3 and TRBJ2-3; 7 nucleotides align to TRBD1. Germline V gives CDR1 SGHTA, CDR2 FQGTGA. The CDR3 is 17 amino acids. Unmatched junction bases numbered 16, after V lost 4 bases and J lost 6 bases. CDR3: CASSWISGTVGSDTQYF. CDR3 DNA sequence: TGTGCCAGCAGCTGGATATCCGGGACAGTCGGATCGGATACGCAGTATTTT.

The genes are TRBV5-1 and TRBJ2-1; 13 bases line up with TRBD2. CDR1 SGHRS and CDR2 YFSETQ come from the germline V gene. Trimming cost V 0 bases and J 7 bases; bases outside gene matches: 7. The CDR3 has 17 amino acids. This CDR3 is CASSLGLAGGKRNEQFF. The DNA of the CDR3 is TGCGCCAGCAGCTTGGGACTAGCGGGGGGAAAACGAAATGAGCAGTTCTTC. Variable domain in full (rest from reference TRBV5-1 and TRBJ2-1): KAGVTQTPRYLIKTRGQQVTLSCSPISGHRSVSWYQQTPGQGLQFLFEYFSETQRNKGNFPGRFSGRQFSNSRSEMNVSTLELGDSALYLCASSLGLAGGKRNEQFFGPGTRLTVL.

There are a few counts of this clonotype. The chain joins TRBV12-3 or TRBV12-4 to TRBJ1-2; 12 bases align to TRBD1. This CDR3 is 17 amino acids long. The ends lost 7 bases at V and 0 bases at J; junction bases unmatched: 9. CDR3 sequence (DNA): TGTGCCAGCATACTAGGGACAGGGGGCTTCGCTAACTATGGCTACACCTTC. Its translation: CASILGTGGFANYGYTF.

The chain recombines TRBV6-5 with TRBJ2-2; D perhaps matches TRBD2 (5 bases). Trimming removed 0 bases from V and 7 bases from J, with 12 bases in between. Per the germline V gene, CDR1 is MNHEY and CDR2 is SVGAGI. There are 15 residues in the CDR3. The CDR3 loop reads CASSYSTRVHGELFF. The CDR3 DNA sequence: TGTGCCAGCAGTTACTCGACGAGGGTTCACGGGGAGCTGTTTTTT.

The rearrangement uses TRBV7-2 and TRBJ2-3; TRBD1 agrees at 8 bases. Germline CDR1 reads SGHTA; CDR2 reads FQGNSA. V shed 5 bases, J shed 5 bases, and the junction held 12 bases outside the gene matches. The CDR3 has 16 amino acids. Here the CDR3 reads CASSIETGAGLDTQYF. DNA for the CDR3: TGTGCCAGCAGCATAGAGACAGGGGCCGGTTTAGATACGCAGTATTTT.

This clonotype was seen more than once but under ten times. This chain joins TRBV10-3 and TRBJ2-5; 11 bases fit TRBD1. V lost 2 bases to trimming and J lost 2 bases; unmatched junction nucleotides: 1. The CDR3 extends over 15 amino acids. Germline V gives CDR1 ENHRY, CDR2 SYGVKD. CDR3 in DNA: TGTGCCATCAGTGAGAGGGACAGGGGGCAAGAGACCCAGTACTTC. Its translation is CAISERDRGQETQYF.

This clonotype occurred many times. V is TRBV4-3 and J is TRBJ1-2; D remains ambiguous. Germline CDR1 and CDR2: LGHNA and YSLEER. Trimming cost V 0 bases and J 5 bases, with 13 bases left between them. The CDR3 runs 15 residues. CDR3 coding DNA: TGCGCCAGCAGCCAAGATGCCCCTTTAGGATATGGCTACACCTTC. This encodes CASSQDAPLGYGYTF.

The chain carries TRBV12-5 and TRBJ2-1; D ambiguous. Per germline, CDR1 LGHNT and CDR2 FRNRAP. This CDR3 has 14 residues. Trimming pared 1 base from V and 0 bases from J, leaving 4 bases between. The CDR3 DNA reads TGTGCTAGTGGTTTGGGGCTCTCCTACAATGAGCAGTTCTTC. It translates to CASGLGLSYNEQFF.

This chain links TRBV20-1 with TRBJ2-4; 9 positions match TRBD2. Germline V gene data show CDR1 as DFQATT and CDR2 as SNEGSKA (reference sequence). J lost 7 bases, V lost 1 base, and 8 bases had no gene match. The CDR3 runs 15 residues. This CDR3 reads CSARASSGDWNIQYF. The DNA of the CDR3 is TGCAGTGCTAGAGCGTCTAGCGGGGACTGGAACATTCAGTACTTC.

This clonotype was detected a few times. The chain links TRBV19 to TRBJ2-3; D remains ambiguous. Trimming shortened V by 7 bases and J by 4 bases, and 6 bases separated the two germline ends. Germline values: CDR1 LNHDA, CDR2 SQIVND (reference sequence). This CDR3 comprises 11 residues. The CDR3 DNA reads TGTGCCAGTAAACGGGCAGATACGCAGTATTTT. Encoded protein: CASKRADTQYF. Together with reference TRBV19 and TRBJ2-3, the CDR3 gives the full variable domain: DGGITQSPKYLFRKEGQNVTLSCEQNLNHDAMYWYRQDPGQGLRLIYYSQIVNDFQKGDIAEGYSVSREKKESFPLTVTSAQKNPTAFYLCASKRADTQYFGPGTRLTVL.

There are a few counts of this clonotype. The chain has TRBV4-1 and TRBJ2-5; 9 nucleotides align to TRBD2. Per the germline V gene, CDR1 is MGHRA and CDR2 is YSYEKL. With V trimmed by 0 bases and J by 0 bases, 2 bases remained unmatched. This CDR3 region has 16 residues. This chain's CDR3 is CASSQDSGRYQETQYF. The CDR3 bases are TGCGCCAGCAGCCAAGATAGCGGGAGATACCAAGAGACCCAGTACTTC.

This clonotype was seen a handful of times. The chain employs TRBV27 and TRBJ1-5, with 9 bases aligning to TRBD1. The CDR3 totals 15 residues. The J segment lost 4 bases and the V segment lost 3 bases, leaving 4 bases of the junction unmatched. Germline values: CDR1 MNHEY, CDR2 SMNVEV (reference sequence). The CDR3 sequence: CASSLGQGSNQPQHF. CDR3 DNA sequence: TGTGCCAGCAGTTTGGGACAGGGAAGTAATCAGCCCCAGCATTTT.

This clonotype was seen more than once but under ten times. The V call is TRBV7-9, the J call TRBJ2-6, with D perhaps TRBD1 or TRBD2 (5 bases each). The germline V and J ends were trimmed by 1 base and 3 bases, with 10 bases remaining between them. CDR3 length: 16 residues. Germline V gene data show CDR1 as SEHNR and CDR2 as FQNEAQ (reference sequence). For the CDR3, the DNA is TGTGCCAGCAGCTTAGTATCGGGGCATGGGGCCAACGTCCTGACTTTC. Translating gives CASSLVSGHGANVLTF.

This clonotype was recorded many times. The rearrangement joins TRBV6-5 to TRBJ2-7; D is tentatively TRBD1 or TRBD2 (6 bases each). The CDR3 covers 14 residues. Germline CDR1 and CDR2: MNHEY and SVGAGI. Trimming pared 2 bases from V and 5 bases from J, leaving 13 bases between. The CDR3 is CASSYGGGMDEQYF. CDR3 DNA: TGTGCCAGCAGTTACGGAGGGGGGATGGACGAGCAGTACTTC.

In its sample, this clonotype was seen a few times. V usage is TRBV24-1 and J usage is TRBJ2-3, with D uncertain. Trimming cost V 7 bases and J 0 bases, with 10 bases left between them. The length of the CDR3 is 14 residues. Germline V lookup: CDR1 KGHDR, CDR2 SFDVKD. In DNA, the CDR3 is TGTGCCACCAGCGGACGGAGCAGCACAGATACGCAGTATTTT. The encoded protein is CATSGRSSTDTQYF.

This clonotype was counted between two and nine times. The chain carries TRBV7-6 and TRBJ2-2; 7 bases are shared with TRBD1. Germline V CDR1 and CDR2: SGHVS, FNYEAQ. V gave up 5 bases and J gave up 0 bases; unmatched junction bases: 6. CDR3 length equals 16 residues. The CDR3 is CASSKTGAANTGELFF. DNA of the CDR3: TGTGCCAGCAGCAAAACAGGGGCCGCGAACACCGGGGAGCTGTTTTTT.

The CDR3: CASSPRQGSYNEQFF. CDR3 DNA: TGTGCCAGCAGCCCTAGACAGGGTTCCTACAATGAGCAGTTCTTC. The chain uses TRBV7-6 and TRBJ2-1; 7 bases match TRBD1. Germline CDR1 SGHVS, CDR2 FNYEAQ. The CDR3 loop spans 15 amino acids. The V gene end was trimmed by 5 bases and the J gene end by 1 base; junction bases not matched to a gene: 5.

This chain connects TRBV4-1 to TRBJ2-7; 9 bases are shared with TRBD1. V lost 1 base, J lost 5 bases, and 6 bases stayed unmatched. The CDR3 sequence is 15 residues long. Germline V gives CDR1 MGHRA, CDR2 YSYEKL. The CDR3 reads CASSQAQGAGHEQYF. CDR3 in DNA: TGCGCCAGCAGCCAAGCACAGGGGGCGGGCCACGAGCAGTACTTC.

The chain carries TRBV6-6 and TRBJ2-3; the match to TRBD2 covers 7 bases. V was pared by 7 bases and J by 2 bases, with 3 bases of the junction left unmatched. Germline V gene data show CDR1 as MNHNY and CDR2 as SVGAGI (reference sequence). The CDR3 is made up of 13 amino acids. CDR3 protein: CASKGGDTDTQYF. The CDR3 DNA reads TGTGCCAGCAAGGGAGGGGACACAGATACGCAGTATTTT.

J is TRBJ2-2 and V is TRBV29-1; D is unclear. Trimming took 6 bases from V and 2 from J, leaving 10 bases between them. Per germline, CDR1 SQVTM and CDR2 ANQGSEA. The CDR3 consists of 13 residues. CDR3 DNA sequence: TGCAGCGTCCGAGACGGAAACACCGGGGAGCTGTTTTTT. Translation gives CSVRDGNTGELFF.

This clonotype was seen more than once but under ten times. The V and J genes are TRBV5-1 and TRBJ2-7; D may be TRBD2 (5 bases). V lost 4 bases and J 2 bases, leaving 16 bases between the germline ends. CDR1 is SGHRS and CDR2 is YFSETQ in the germline V gene. This CDR3 comprises 15 residues. The CDR3 DNA is TGCGCCAGCAGCCCGGGAACCGGGATAGCCTACGAGCAGTACGTC. It yields the protein CASSPGTGIAYEQYV.

This clonotype was detected only a few times. This rearrangement joins TRBV5-1 to TRBJ2-7, with 9 bases that match TRBD1. V was pared by 1 base and J by 7 bases, with 9 bases of the junction left unmatched. Germline values: CDR1 SGHRS, CDR2 YFSETQ. The CDR3 runs 15 residues. CDR3 DNA sequence: TGCGCCAGCAGCTTGCGGACAGGGGTCGATATAGAGCAGTACTTC. This encodes CASSLRTGVDIEQYF.

This clonotype has just a few counts. J is TRBJ1-2 and V is TRBV6-5; D is perhaps TRBD1 (6 bases). The CDR3 runs 14 residues. The V gene's germline CDR1 is MNHEY and CDR2 SVGAGI. The V and J ends lost 7 bases and 4 bases respectively, with 16 bases between them. Here the CDR3 DNA reads TGTGCCAGCACCAATACGGGGGGCGGCTATGGCTACACCTTC. Translated, it gives CASTNTGGGYGYTF.

The V gene is TRBV6-2 or TRBV6-3, the J gene TRBJ2-3; D is undetermined. The CDR3 has 13 amino acids. Trimming pared 2 bases from V and 6 bases from J, leaving 9 bases between. Germline lookup yields CDR1 MNHEY and CDR2 SVGEGT. CDR3 region: CASSYRIADTQYF. The CDR3 DNA reads as TGTGCCAGCAGTTACCGCATAGCTGATACGCAGTATTTT.

This clonotype was observed a few times. This chain connects TRBV6-5 to TRBJ2-5, with D perhaps matching TRBD1 (5 bases). Per germline, CDR1 MNHEY and CDR2 SVGAGI. The CDR3 covers 13 residues. With 7 bases removed from V and 4 bases from J, the gap between germline ends came to 13 bases. As DNA, the CDR3 is TGTGCCAGCACCGAGGTGGGGCGAGAGACCCAGTACTTC. It encodes CASTEVGRETQYF.

This clonotype turned up a few times. This chain links TRBV14 with TRBJ2-5, with 7 bases matching TRBD1. Germline-derived CDR1 and CDR2 are SGHDN and FVKESK. Trimming cost V 5 bases and J 2 bases; bases outside gene matches: 8. This CDR3 is 15 amino acids long. The CDR3 DNA follows: TGTGCCAGCAGCAGGACAGGTCTCCGTCAAGAGACCCAGTACTTC. Protein: CASSRTGLRQETQYF.

The chain uses TRBV20-1 and TRBJ2-7; possible D gene TRBD1, 6 bases. The CDR3 length is 14 residues. V was trimmed by 1 base and J by 1 base, leaving 11 bases between them. CDR1 is DFQATT and CDR2 is SNEGSKA in the germline V gene (reference sequence). CDR3 sequence (DNA): TGCAGTGCTAGAGGATTTGGACAGTCCTACGAGCAGTACTTC. Encoded protein: CSARGFGQSYEQYF.

J is TRBJ1-1 and V is TRBV9, with D tentatively TRBD1 (6 bases). Per the germline V gene, CDR1 is SGDLS and CDR2 is YYNGEE. Trimming removed 4 bases from V and 3 bases from J, with 16 bases in between. CDR3 length: 15 amino acids. This CDR3 is CASSPQGVPDTEAFF. Here the CDR3 DNA reads TGTGCCAGCAGCCCACAGGGTGTCCCGGACACTGAAGCTTTCTTT.

This chain links TRBV7-8 with TRBJ1-2; a weak D match, TRBD1 (6 bases). CDR3 length equals 14 residues. Trimming left V 1 base short and J 4 bases short, with 10 bases between. Germline values: CDR1 SGHVS, CDR2 FQNEAQ. CDR3 protein: CASSLEGDLYGYTF. CDR3 coding DNA: TGTGCCAGCAGCTTAGAGGGGGACCTCTATGGCTACACCTTC.

This clonotype was seen only a few times. The chain joins TRBV18 to TRBJ2-5; D may be TRBD2 (5 bases). This CDR3 region has 14 residues. V dropped 6 bases and J dropped 3 bases, with 14 bases sitting between them. CDR1 and CDR2 (germline): KGHSH, LQKENI. The CDR3 protein is CASSPMEEKETQYF. CDR3 in DNA: TGTGCCAGCTCCCCCATGGAGGAAAAAGAGACCCAGTACTTC.

This clonotype was seen once. The V call is TRBV7-9, the J call TRBJ1-1; D unresolved. The V gene lost 5 bases and the J gene lost 1 base, with 11 bases spanning the gap. The CDR3 contains 14 residues. CDR1 is SEHNR, CDR2 FQNEAQ, per germline (reference sequence). The CDR3: CASSPGWANTEAFF. The CDR3 coding sequence is TGTGCCAGCAGCCCCGGGTGGGCGAACACTGAAGCTTTCTTT.

This clonotype came up a few times. The CDR3 region is CASSFGRKNTGELFF. CDR3 coding DNA: TGTGCCAGCAGCTTCGGACGGAAGAACACCGGGGAGCTGTTTTTT. V and J are TRBV7-9 and TRBJ2-2; D gene uncertain. The CDR3 totals 15 residues. V gave up 3 bases and J gave up 1 base, with 9 bases separating them. Per germline, CDR1 SEHNR and CDR2 FQNEAQ (reference sequence).